This T cell receptor beta chain is from a study of blood T cell repertoires in COVID-19 (dated by TCRdb to the early 2020s). In terms of the full investigation: The collaborator samples originated in the United States, Italy and Spain and spanned the acute and convalescent phases of COVID-19. The prospective study material was composed of cDNA or gDNA derived from T cells, B-cell-depleted T cells, or PBMCs. Subjects who had been exposed to COVID-19, were actively infected with it, or had recovered from it provided the deeply sampled blood TCRbeta repertoires that made up the dataset. The repertoires were released in a freely available public database intended as a resource for research on the immune response to SARS-CoV-2. Samples were obtained from the ongoing ImmuneRACE study (first 160 participants) and from approximately 1,200 subjects provided by 6 global collaborators. A de-identified subject ID, COVID-19 status, age in years and sex were almost always included in the sample metadata. Where available, HLA class I and class II types were taken from metadata supplied by the sample provider and were not determined by assay-based typing.

TCRbeta CDR3 regions were amplified from genomic DNA by means of the immunoSEQ Assay, a bias-controlled multiplex PCR. In the source study's methods: The number of nucleated cells in each sample was estimated from the amplification of reference gene primers within the assay. To quantify the absolute abundance of each unique TCRbeta CDR3 rearrangement, sequence reads were collapsed and filtered. Productive Simpson clonality was computed per sample as the square root of Simpson's diversity index over productive rearrangements. TCRdb obtained this table from immuneACCESS and retained in-frame rearrangements with V and J assigned. These tables miss some clones; where compared with another copy, unresolved V genes account for less than half of the shortfall, and the remainder is unexplained. The V and J calls and clone size were taken over from that table, and D and trimming were inferred from the DNA. The sample table records 130,000 or so clones; about four fifths of these occur just once. The top ten hold 15% to 20% of the sample.

Study-level results and caveats: The amount of clinical and demographic metadata varied by source and participant and was provided uncurated.

For this clone: It lacks a known antigen. No base-level quality is on record; no much larger clone is a single base apart.

The collaborating institutions used their own protocols to collect whole blood in K2EDTA tubes. Collaborator samples were shipped for TCRbeta analysis as frozen whole blood, isolated PBMCs, or DNA extracted from either sample type. The germline V gene yields SGHAT for CDR1 and FQNNGV for CDR2. There are 16 amino acids in the CDR3, from cysteine to phenylalanine inclusive. Left in the record is the CDR3 DNA by itself, 48 bases read in frame from the first base. V lost 0 bases and J lost 7 bases, and the count of bases not matched to a germline gene is 7. This sequence originates from a woman of 80 years or more with acute or convalescent COVID-19. In this chain, TRBV11-2 is recombined with TRBJ2-1, with 9 bases in between that match TRBD2. Sample: peripheral blood. The DNA is as follows: TGTGCCAGCAGCTTAGATGGACTAGCGACCATTAATGAGCAGTTCTTC. Translated, this gives CASSLDGLATINEQFF.